This TCR beta chain was identified during a study of T-cell memory formation after mild COVID-19. Study background: Largely, the TCR clusters proved donor specific.

V trimming: 2 bases; J trimming: 6 bases; junction bases outside the gene matches: 4. The CDR3 is 14 amino acids. Germline-derived CDR1 and CDR2 are MNHNY and SVGAGI (reference sequence). General observations from the study: The study found balanced CD4/CD8 in clones contracting day 15 to 85 and a CD4+ lean in later expanders.

TCRdb used MiXCR to reprocess the 5' RACE reads, holding one entry per CDR3 protein. Among some 450,000 distinct CDR3 sequences, 20% were seen once, and the ten largest hold around 8%. In regard to this clonotype: Its antigen is undetermined.

This clonotype was sampled from an adult woman who had mild COVID-19 (a few samples of this study predate the infection). Cell type and time point are not known. The chain has TRBV6-6 and TRBJ2-7; 10 nucleotides line up with TRBD1. The specimen was PBMCs or a T cell subset sorted from them (not recorded which). The CDR3 nucleotides are TGTGCCAGCAGTTACCCGGGACAGGGGAGCGAGCAGTACTTC. Its protein is CASSYPGQGSEQYF.